This TCR beta chain appears in the sequencing data of a study of shared clonotypes between healthy human individuals. Cells designated naive CD8 were CD45RO-negative and were positively selected for CCR7, with terminally differentiated effector memory CD45RA+ cells excluded. The CDR3 is 13 residues long. V lost 2 bases, J lost 4 bases, and 12 bases lay in between. Germline V gives CDR1 SQVTM, CDR2 ANQGSEA. Here immunoSEQ multiplex PCR was the method, and the copy in TCRdb shows in-frame clones only, minus some. The sample contains approximately 1.9 million clones, 93% of which appear only once. The chain is built from TRBV29-1 and TRBJ2-7; no reliable D call. The TCR was taken from a man between 18 and 29 years old in good health. Some clones in this sample may be carry-over from other donors' samples. Sequenced material: naive CD8+ T cells from PBMCs. The CDR3 reads CSVESDHSYEQYF. CDR3 DNA sequence: TGCAGCGTTGAATCGGATCACTCATACGAGCAGTACTTC.